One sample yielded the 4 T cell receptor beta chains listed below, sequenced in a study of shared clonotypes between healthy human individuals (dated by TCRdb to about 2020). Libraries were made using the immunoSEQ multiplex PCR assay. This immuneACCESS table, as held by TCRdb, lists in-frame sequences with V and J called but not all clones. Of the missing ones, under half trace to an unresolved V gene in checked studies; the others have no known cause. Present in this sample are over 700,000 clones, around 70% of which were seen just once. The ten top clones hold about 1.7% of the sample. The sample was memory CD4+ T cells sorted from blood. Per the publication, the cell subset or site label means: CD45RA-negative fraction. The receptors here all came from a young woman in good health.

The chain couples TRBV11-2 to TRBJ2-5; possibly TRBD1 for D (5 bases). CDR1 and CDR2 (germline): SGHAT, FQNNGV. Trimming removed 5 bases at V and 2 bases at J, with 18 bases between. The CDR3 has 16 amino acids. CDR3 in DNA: TGTGCCAGCAGCCGAGCTCCCTGGCAGGGACAAGAGACCCAGTACTTC. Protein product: CASSRAPWQGQETQYF. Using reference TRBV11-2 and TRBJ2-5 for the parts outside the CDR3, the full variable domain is EAGVAQSPRYKIIEKRQSVAFWCNPISGHATLYWYQQILGQGPKLLIQFQNNGVVDDSQLPKDRFSAERLKGVDSTLKIQPAKLEDSAVYLCASSRAPWQGQETQYFGPGTRLLVL.

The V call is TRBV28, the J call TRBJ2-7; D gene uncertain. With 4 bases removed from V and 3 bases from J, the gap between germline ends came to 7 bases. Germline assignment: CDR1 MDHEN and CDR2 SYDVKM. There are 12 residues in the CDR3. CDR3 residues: CASSYSYYEQYF. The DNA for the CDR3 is TGTGCCAGCAGTTACTCCTACTACGAGCAGTACTTC.

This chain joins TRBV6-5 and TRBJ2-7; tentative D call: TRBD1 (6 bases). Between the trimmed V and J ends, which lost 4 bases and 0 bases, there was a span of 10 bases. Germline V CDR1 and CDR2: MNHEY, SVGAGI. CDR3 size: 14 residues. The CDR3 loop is CASSSLTGSYEQYF. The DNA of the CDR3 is TGTGCCAGCAGTTCCCTGACAGGCTCCTACGAGCAGTACTTC.

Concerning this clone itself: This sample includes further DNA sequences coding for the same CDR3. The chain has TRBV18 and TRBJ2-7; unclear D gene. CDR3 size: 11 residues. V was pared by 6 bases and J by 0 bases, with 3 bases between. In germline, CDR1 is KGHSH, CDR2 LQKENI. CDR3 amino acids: CASSSSYEQYF. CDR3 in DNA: TGTGCCAGCTCCAGCTCCTACGAGCAGTACTTC.